The next 27 T cell receptor beta chains were all read from a single sample in a study of T cell responses to AZD1222 COVID-19 vaccine. Profiling relied on immunoSEQ multiplex PCR, and the TCRdb table lists in-frame clones only, not all of them. The repertoire shows about 140,000 clones; the top ten hold about 2.3%. Sequencing was carried out using peripheral blood. The receptors here all came from an adult in good health.

The J gene is TRBJ2-7, the V gene TRBV5-4; 10 nucleotides agree with TRBD1. This CDR3 spans 15 amino acids. The germline CDR1 and CDR2 sequences are SGHNT and YYREEE (reference sequence). V lost 0 bases to trimming and J lost 5 bases; unmatched junction nucleotides: 5. As DNA, the CDR3 is TGTGCCAGCAGCTTGGGGGGGACAGGGGTCGACGAGCAGTACTTC. Translated: CASSLGGTGVDEQYF.

The chain links TRBV11-2 to TRBJ1-1; TRBD1 is a possible D gene (5 bases). V lost 5 bases, J lost 0 bases, and 7 bases lay in between. The CDR3 runs 13 residues. The V gene's germline CDR1 is SGHAT and CDR2 FQNNGV. CDR3 amino acids: CASSDSLNTEAFF. The CDR3, as DNA: TGTGCCAGCAGCGACAGTTTGAACACTGAAGCTTTCTTT.

The CDR3 is CASSSGKSNTGELFF. Written as DNA, the CDR3 is TGTGCCAGCAGCTCCGGGAAATCGAACACCGGGGAGCTGTTTTTT. The rearrangement joins TRBV11-2 to TRBJ2-2, with D possibly TRBD2 on 5 matching bases. The V end lost 4 bases, the J end lost 0 bases, and 9 bases lay between the germline ends. Germline CDR1 and CDR2: SGHAT and FQNNGV. The CDR3 consists of 15 residues.

V and J are TRBV28 and TRBJ1-5; TRBD1 matches 7 bases. The V gene's germline CDR1 is MDHEN and CDR2 SYDVKM. CDR3 size: 15 residues. V lost 7 bases, J lost 1 base, and 7 bases stayed unmatched. The CDR3 here is CASTYRGRSNQPQHF. In DNA, the CDR3 is TGTGCCAGCACCTACAGGGGTAGGAGCAATCAGCCCCAGCATTTT.

This chain connects TRBV28 to TRBJ1-2; D ambiguous. The V end lost 4 bases, the J end lost 8 bases, and 14 bases lay between the germline ends. The CDR3 has 13 amino acids. Germline CDR1 and CDR2: MDHEN and SYDVKM. CDR3 sequence: CASSSHTSSGYTF. The CDR3 DNA reads as TGTGCCAGCAGTTCCCATACATCTTCCGGCTACACCTTC.

This chain joins TRBV5-6 and TRBJ2-3; possible D gene TRBD1, 6 bases. This CDR3 comprises 13 residues. CDR1 is SGHDT and CDR2 is YYEEEE in the germline V gene. V gave up 0 bases and J gave up 12 bases, with 14 bases separating them. This chain's CDR3 is CASSLVARGIQYF. CDR3 DNA: TGTGCCAGCAGCTTGGTCGCCAGGGGTATTCAGTATTTT.

J is TRBJ2-3 and V is TRBV5-1; D gene ambiguous. This CDR3 contains 17 residues. V dropped 1 base and J dropped 2 bases, with 17 bases sitting between them. From germline, CDR1 is SGHRS and CDR2 YFSETQ. In nucleotides, the CDR3 is TGCGCCAGCAGCTTGTGGGCGGCGAGCGTTGACACAGATACGCAGTATTTT. Its protein product is CASSLWAASVDTDTQYF.

The chain joins TRBV4-2 to TRBJ2-6; D unclear. V was clipped by 0 bases and J by 0 bases, with 6 bases between them. Germline CDR1 is LGHNA and CDR2 is YNFKEQ. The CDR3 spans 16 residues. The CDR3 DNA reads TGTGCCAGCAGCCAAGATAAAAGCTCTGGGGCCAACGTCCTGACTTTC. It is translated as CASSQDKSSGANVLTF.

This chain connects TRBV15 to TRBJ1-2; D is undetermined. Germline V CDR1 and CDR2: LNHNV, YYDKDF (reference sequence). There are 14 residues in the CDR3. The V and J ends lost 1 base and 3 bases respectively, with 9 bases between them. This CDR3 reads CATSRVQRDYGYTF. The CDR3 nucleotides are TGTGCCACCAGCAGAGTGCAAAGGGACTATGGCTACACCTTC. Together with reference TRBV15 and TRBJ1-2, the CDR3 gives the full variable domain: DAMVIQNPRYQVTQFGKPVTLSCSQTLNHNVMYWYQQKSSQAPKLLFHYYDKDFNNEADTPDNFQSRRPNTSFCFLDIRSPGLGDTAMYLCATSRVQRDYGYTFGSGTRLTVV.

The rearrangement links TRBV7-2 to TRBJ2-7; no reliable D call. The germline CDR1 and CDR2 sequences are SGHTA and FQGNSA. V was cut by 1 base and J by 2 bases, with 12 bases left in between. The CDR3 extends over 15 amino acids. CDR3 coding DNA: TGTGCCAGCAGCTTAGAAGTGGGGTTTCCCTACGAGCAGTACTTC. It codes for CASSLEVGFPYEQYF.

The J gene is TRBJ2-7, the V gene TRBV11-2; possibly TRBD2 for D (7 bases). The CDR3 covers 14 residues. V lost 4 bases, J lost 7 bases, and 17 bases lay in between. Germline loops: CDR1 SGHAT, CDR2 FQNNGV. The CDR3 coding sequence is TGTGCCAGCAGCTGGCGACCCAAGGGGGGGGAGCAGTACTTC. Amino acids: CASSWRPKGGEQYF.

The CDR3 sequence: CASSLGDNYGYTF. The CDR3 DNA reads TGCGCCAGCAGCCTAGGCGATAACTATGGCTACACCTTC. The V and J genes are TRBV5-1 and TRBJ1-2; D gene unclear. Germline values: CDR1 SGHRS, CDR2 YFSETQ. V was trimmed by 4 bases and J by 1 base, leaving 8 bases between them. This CDR3 is built from 13 residues. Full variable domain (outside the CDR3, taken from reference TRBV5-1 and TRBJ1-2): KAGVTQTPRYLIKTRGQQVTLSCSPISGHRSVSWYQQTPGQGLQFLFEYFSETQRNKGNFPGRFSGRQFSNSRSEMNVSTLELGDSALYLCASSLGDNYGYTFGSGTRLTVV.

The genes are TRBV14 and TRBJ1-2; a possible D gene is TRBD1 (6 bases). The ends were cut back, 5 bases at V and 1 base at J, with 11 bases in the middle. The CDR3 extends over 14 amino acids. CDR1 and CDR2 (germline): SGHDN, FVKESK. The CDR3 DNA is TGTGCCAGCAGCTTCAGGGGCGTTAACTATGGCTACACCTTC. Protein: CASSFRGVNYGYTF.

The J gene is TRBJ1-6, the V gene TRBV19, with 9 positions matching TRBD1. Per the germline V gene, CDR1 is LNHDA and CDR2 is SQIVND (reference sequence). The CDR3 loop spans 15 amino acids. Trimming removed 3 bases from V and 10 bases from J; junction bases left unmatched: 7. The CDR3 protein is CASSIGTGFDSPLHF. The CDR3 DNA follows: TGTGCCAGTAGTATTGGGACAGGGTTCGACTCACCCCTCCACTTT.

The chain recombines TRBV4-1 with TRBJ2-1; 9 positions match TRBD1. V was clipped by 3 bases and J by 6 bases; unmatched bases: 9. The CDR3 spans 16 residues. Germline V gives CDR1 MGHRA, CDR2 YSYEKL. The CDR3 sequence: CASSQPGQGVANEQFF. CDR3 bases: TGCGCCAGCAGCCAGCCGGGACAGGGAGTGGCCAATGAGCAGTTCTTC.

The V call is TRBV5-1, the J call TRBJ2-7; possibly TRBD2 for D (6 bases). The CDR3 covers 15 residues. Looked up from germline, CDR1 is SGHRS and CDR2 is YFSETQ. Trimming took off 4 bases at V and 5 bases at J, with 19 bases between the two ends. The CDR3 region is CASSLNGGRMDEQYF. In DNA form, the CDR3 reads TGCGCCAGCAGCCTTAACGGGGGACGTATGGACGAGCAGTACTTC.

V usage is TRBV6-5 and J usage is TRBJ1-5; the D gene is possibly TRBD1 (5 bases). CDR1 and CDR2 (germline): MNHEY, SVGAGI. This CDR3 contains 14 residues. V was shortened by 6 bases and J by 3 bases, with 12 bases between the two germline ends. CDR3: CASRPGHINQPQHF. CDR3 coding DNA: TGTGCCAGCAGGCCCGGACATATCAATCAGCCCCAGCATTTT.

This sequence joins TRBV15 and TRBJ2-3, with TRBD2 identical over 8 bases. Germline V gene lookup returns CDR1 LNHNV and CDR2 YYDKDF (reference sequence). The CDR3 sequence is 15 residues long. After removal of 5 bases from V and 0 bases from J, the junction contained 4 bases not matched to a gene. CDR3 region: CATSSGGGSTDTQYF. As DNA, the CDR3 is TGTGCCACCAGCTCGGGGGGGGGTAGCACAGATACGCAGTATTTT.

The chain couples TRBV3-1 (or the pseudogene TRBV3-2) to TRBJ1-2; D gene ambiguous. CDR1 is LGHDT and CDR2 is YNNKEL in the germline V gene (reference sequence). The CDR3 spans 15 residues. The V and J ends lost 1 base and 2 bases respectively, with 11 bases between them. CDR3 in amino acids: CASSQVGRENYGYTF. The CDR3 bases are TGTGCCAGCAGCCAAGTCGGACGGGAAAACTATGGCTACACCTTC.

The genes are TRBV15 and TRBJ1-5, with D uncertain. This CDR3 is 15 amino acids long. V lost 3 bases and J lost 0, with 9 bases in between. Germline V gives CDR1 LNHNV, CDR2 YYDKDF (reference sequence). Here the CDR3 reads CATSSRLDSNQPQHF. CDR3 in DNA: TGTGCCACCAGCAGCCGACTGGATAGCAATCAGCCCCAGCATTTT. The full variable domain, completed using reference TRBV15 and TRBJ1-5, is DAMVIQNPRYQVTQFGKPVTLSCSQTLNHNVMYWYQQKSSQAPKLLFHYYDKDFNNEADTPDNFQSRRPNTSFCFLDIRSPGLGDTAMYLCATSSRLDSNQPQHFGDGTRLSIL.

The chain carries TRBV14 and TRBJ1-2, with TRBD1 identical over 7 bases. The germline CDR1 and CDR2 sequences are SGHDN and FVKESK. J was trimmed by 4 bases and V by 0 bases; bases with no gene match: 5. The CDR3 consists of 15 residues. CDR3 nucleotide sequence: TGTGCCAGCAGCCAAGATCGAGACAGGGCCTATGGCTACACCTTC. Amino acid sequence: CASSQDRDRAYGYTF.

This chain joins TRBV4-1 and TRBJ1-1; D not certain. The CDR3 is 13 amino acids. V was trimmed by 1 base and J by 2 bases, leaving 5 bases between them. Germline CDR1 is MGHRA and CDR2 is YSYEKL. The CDR3 sequence is CASSQAINTEAFF. The DNA for the CDR3 is TGCGCCAGCAGCCAAGCTATAAACACTGAAGCTTTCTTT.

This chain joins TRBV5-4 and TRBJ1-2, with D unclear. The V end lost 4 bases, the J end lost 1 base, and 8 bases lay between the germline ends. This CDR3 is 13 amino acids long. CDR1 SGHNT and CDR2 YYREEE come from the germline V gene (reference sequence). The CDR3 is CASSRGDNYGYTF. DNA of the CDR3: TGTGCCAGCAGCCGCGGGGATAACTATGGCTACACCTTC.

V gene TRBV19 combines with J gene TRBJ2-2; 9 positions agree with TRBD1. The CDR3 sequence is 16 residues long. The germline gives CDR1 LNHDA, CDR2 SQIVND (reference sequence). With 6 bases clipped from V and 6 bases from J, the junction kept 11 bases outside the gene matches. CDR3 in amino acids: CASRTPGQGGSGELFF. The CDR3 region has the DNA TGTGCCAGTAGGACACCGGGACAGGGTGGGTCCGGGGAGCTGTTTTTT.

J is TRBJ1-6 and V is TRBV5-1; 7 bases align to TRBD1. Losses at the gene ends were 4 bases for V and 0 bases for J; bases not matched to a gene: 13. In germline, CDR1 is SGHRS, CDR2 YFSETQ. The CDR3 is made up of 19 amino acids. In DNA form, the CDR3 reads TGCGCCAGCAGCCCGGGGACAGTAGAACTAAGCTCCTATAATTCACCCCTCCACTTT. Amino acids: CASSPGTVELSSYNSPLHF. The complete variable domain, with remaining parts taken from reference TRBV5-1 and TRBJ1-6, reads KAGVTQTPRYLIKTRGQQVTLSCSPISGHRSVSWYQQTPGQGLQFLFEYFSETQRNKGNFPGRFSGRQFSNSRSEMNVSTLELGDSALYLCASSPGTVELSSYNSPLHFGNGTRLTVT.

This chain connects TRBV9 to TRBJ2-2; D not resolved. The CDR3 spans 13 residues. Germline CDR1 is SGDLS and CDR2 is YYNGEE. The ends were cut back, 3 bases at V and 2 bases at J, with 5 bases in the middle. CDR3 in DNA: TGTGCCAGCAGCGACCCAAACACCGGGGAGCTGTTTTTT. It specifies CASSDPNTGELFF.

This rearrangement joins TRBV19 to TRBJ1-4; D possibly corresponds to TRBD1 (6 bases). Deletions cut 7 bases from V and 0 bases from J, with 18 bases between. Germline CDR1 LNHDA, CDR2 SQIVND (reference sequence). The CDR3 runs to 17 residues. The CDR3, as DNA: TGTGCCAGTATGACTCGCAGGGGACCGCCAACTAATGAAAAACTGTTTTTT. Encoded protein: CASMTRRGPPTNEKLFF.